A single TCR beta chain is shown here with its context. Its target antigen remains unknown. No base qualities exist here, and no much larger clone lies one base off it. V drops 5 bases and J drops 8 bases, leaving 12 bases in between. The CDR3 runs 13 residues from the cysteine to the phenylalanine. Just the 39-base CDR3 DNA is kept, in frame starting at base 1. In the prospective study, participants were 18 to 89 years old, resided in fewer than 25 geographic areas of the United States, and were enrolled through a virtual design. Cohort assignment in the prospective study relied on participant-reported clinical history from a screening survey and a study questionnaire. For ImmuneRACE Cohort 3, a participant was defined as recovered based on two consecutive negative NP/OP PCR tests, clearance by a healthcare professional, or resolution of symptoms. Mobile phlebotomists in the prospective study collected whole blood, serum and a nasopharyngeal or oropharyngeal swab from every participant. Prospective study participants could optionally give additional blood draws and questionnaires over a roughly 2-month period. Prospective study blood samples were shipped either frozen or at room temperature before DNA extraction.

This sample is part of a study of blood T cell repertoires in COVID-19 (dated by TCRdb to 2018 to 2020). With regard to the full study: Samples covering the acute and convalescent phases of COVID-19 were provided by collaborators in the United States, Italy and Spain. The prospective study material was composed of cDNA or gDNA derived from T cells, B-cell-depleted T cells, or PBMCs. The repertoires were released in a freely available public database meant as a resource for research on the immune response to SARS-CoV-2. Where HLA class I and class II types were available, the types were taken from metadata supplied by the sample provider, not from assay-based typing. The dataset comprised deeply sampled blood TCRbeta repertoires from subjects exposed to, actively infected with, or recovered from COVID-19. Samples were obtained from the ongoing ImmuneRACE study (first 160 participants) and from approximately 1,200 subjects provided by 6 global collaborators. Nearly every sample came with metadata listing a de-identified subject ID, COVID-19 status, age in years and sex. Study-wide conclusions, independent of this receptor: Clinical and demographic metadata were provided uncurated, with the amount varying by source and participant.

TCRbeta CDR3 regions were amplified from genomic DNA using the immunoSEQ Assay, a bias-controlled multiplex PCR. Processing in the source paper ran as follows. The number of nucleated cells in each sample was estimated from the amplification of reference gene primers within the assay. To quantify the absolute abundance of each unique TCRbeta CDR3 rearrangement, sequence reads were collapsed and filtered. For each sample, productive Simpson clonality was calculated as the square root of Simpson's diversity index over productive rearrangements. The clones in this table, taken by TCRdb from immuneACCESS, are in-frame only. Not every clone is retained; where verified, under half of the shortfall comes from an unresolved V gene, and the cause of the rest is unknown. V and J calls and clone size follow that table, whereas D and trimming were derived from the DNA. Present in this sample are a few hundred thousand clones, 70% to 90% of which were seen just once. The leading ten clones occupy around 2.2% of the sample.

Recombination linked TRBV12-3 or TRBV12-4 to TRBJ2-2; a weak D assignment points to TRBD2 (5 bases agree). Sequencing was done on a sample of PBMCs or T cells enriched from blood (not recorded which). The receptor comes from a young man who had recovered from COVID-19. The CDR3 protein is CASSRTSAGELFF. In nucleotides, the sequence is TGTGCCAGCAGTCGGACTTCCGCGGGGGAGCTGTTTTTT.